The clone carrying this T cell receptor beta chain has just a few counts. Antigen: not known. The data stem from a study of T cells in localized non-small cell lung cancer. The study, taken as a whole, reports: The study sequenced only one region of the tumor. As a result, intratumor heterogeneity could not be excluded and remains possible. Higher adjacent-lung clonality was associated with shorter survival. Tumor showed lower T cell clonality than uninvolved adjacent lung, where it was highest. Adjacent lung tissue had a median roughly 55 of the top 100 clones found in the tumor.

Profiled with immunoSEQ multiplex PCR; TCRdb holds only in-frame clones, not every one. The data show 20,000 to 30,000 clones, with approximately 78% seen just once and about 3.8% held by the top ten. This CDR3 comprises 15 residues. Germline-derived CDR1 and CDR2 are KGHSH and LQKENI. Trimming pared 6 bases from V and 0 bases from J, leaving 12 bases between. Sequenced here: peripheral blood, sampled before any cancer treatment. The chain combines TRBV18 with TRBJ1-5; weak D call: TRBD1 (5 bases). The receptor was isolated from a woman between 35 and 75 years old with stage I lung adenocarcinoma. CDR3 in amino acids: CASSRQKVSNQPQHF. DNA of the CDR3: TGTGCCAGCTCCCGACAGAAAGTTAGCAATCAGCCCCAGCATTTT.